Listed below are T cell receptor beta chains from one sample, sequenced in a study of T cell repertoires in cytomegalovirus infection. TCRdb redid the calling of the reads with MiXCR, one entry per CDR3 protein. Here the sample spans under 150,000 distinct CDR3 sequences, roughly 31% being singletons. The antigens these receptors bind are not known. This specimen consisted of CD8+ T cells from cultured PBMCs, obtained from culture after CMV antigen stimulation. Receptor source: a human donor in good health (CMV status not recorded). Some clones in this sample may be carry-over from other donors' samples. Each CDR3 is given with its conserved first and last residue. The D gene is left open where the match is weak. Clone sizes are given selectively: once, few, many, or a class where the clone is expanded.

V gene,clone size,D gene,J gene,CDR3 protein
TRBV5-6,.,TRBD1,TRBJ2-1,CASSLGGQGYYNEQFF
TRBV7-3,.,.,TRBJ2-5,CASSSFGGAETQYF
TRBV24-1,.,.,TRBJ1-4,CATSDLLKDSLATNEKLFF
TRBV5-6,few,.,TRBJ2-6,CASSLELLSGANVLTF
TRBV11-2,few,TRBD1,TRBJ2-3,CASSSNYFLGQLLTDTQYF
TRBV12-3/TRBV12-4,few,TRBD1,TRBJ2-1,CASSGQGDYNEQFF
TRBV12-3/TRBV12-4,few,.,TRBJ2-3,CASSSTTSPDTQYF
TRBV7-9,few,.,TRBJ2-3,CASSLGDTDTQYF
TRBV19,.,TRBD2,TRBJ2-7,CASSMGGDPLGYEQYF
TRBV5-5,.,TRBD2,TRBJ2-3,CASSLVDGGAPEDTQYF
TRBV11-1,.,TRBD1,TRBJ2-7,CASSSRTGTYEQYF
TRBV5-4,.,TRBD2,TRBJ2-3,CASGGESTDTQYF
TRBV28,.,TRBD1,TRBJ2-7,CASLTLRRGPYEQYF
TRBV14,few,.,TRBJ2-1,CASSQETGGWSYNEQFF
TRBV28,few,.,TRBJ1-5,CASSYHSGNQPQHF
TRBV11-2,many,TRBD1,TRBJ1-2,CASSGQVRGGYTF
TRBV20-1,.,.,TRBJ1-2,CSAEASNYGYTF
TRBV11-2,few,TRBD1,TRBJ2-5,CASSRTGAQYQETQYF
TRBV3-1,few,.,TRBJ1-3,CASSQAGRPSSGNTIYF
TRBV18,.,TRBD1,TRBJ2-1,CASSIRQGFAYNEQFF
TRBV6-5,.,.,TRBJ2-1,CASSYSTTTEGGQFF
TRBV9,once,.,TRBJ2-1,CASSASIADGSYNEQFF
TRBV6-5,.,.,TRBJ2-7,CASSYSGQSYEQYF
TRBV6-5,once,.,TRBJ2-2,CASSYSGQDFSGELFF
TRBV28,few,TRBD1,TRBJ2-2,CASSTGQPLNTGELFF
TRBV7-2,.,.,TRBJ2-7,CASSPNYEQYF
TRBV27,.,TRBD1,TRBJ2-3,CASSSYQDRADTQYF
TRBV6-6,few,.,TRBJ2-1,CASSYSRNEQFF
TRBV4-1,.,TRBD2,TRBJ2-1,CASSHPGGTSGGYRIDEQFF
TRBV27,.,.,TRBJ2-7,CASSFYRQVNSYEQYF
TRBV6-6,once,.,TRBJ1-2,CASSYPGGAGEHGYTF
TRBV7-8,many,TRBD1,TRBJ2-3,CASSLGTGADTQYF
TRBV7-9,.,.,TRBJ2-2,CASIDSPGGWTGELFF
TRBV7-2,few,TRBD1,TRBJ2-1,CASSLGVGQLPEAYNEQFF
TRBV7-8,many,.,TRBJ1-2,CASSLGNLQGGDYGYTF
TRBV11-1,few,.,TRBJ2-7,CASSPDHSYEQYF
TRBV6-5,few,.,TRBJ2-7,CASSSSGQRPDYEQYF
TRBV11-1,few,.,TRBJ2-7,CASSFSVLDPGSYEQYF
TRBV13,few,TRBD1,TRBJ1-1,CASSSLRDRETAEAFF
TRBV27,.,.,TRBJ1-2,CASSPSRTAGIYGYTF
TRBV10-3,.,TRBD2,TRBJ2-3,CAISEVGTITDTQYF
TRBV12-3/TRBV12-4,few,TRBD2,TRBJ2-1,CASSYRGGHNEQFF
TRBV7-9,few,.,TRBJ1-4,CASSFSWEKLFF
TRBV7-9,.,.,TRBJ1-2,CASSPAGGIYGYTF
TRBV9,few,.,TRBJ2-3,CASSSPQGPPQYF
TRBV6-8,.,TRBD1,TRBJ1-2,CASMRLIQGASFYGYTF
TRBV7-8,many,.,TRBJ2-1,CASSLESGSLYEQFF
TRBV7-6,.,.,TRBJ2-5,CASSQRHRSQETQYF
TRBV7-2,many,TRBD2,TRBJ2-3,CASSYRTSGLLTTDTQYF